Shown below are 13 T cell receptor beta chains from a single sample sequenced in a study of blood T cell repertoires in COVID-19. Using immunoSEQ multiplex PCR, the repertoire was profiled, and TCRdb retains in-frame clones only, with some absent. The sample holds around 200,000 clones; around 84% are singletons and the top ten take about 19%. The sequencing sample was made of PBMCs or T cells enriched from blood (not recorded which). The receptors come from a man between 40 and 49 years old who had recovered from COVID-19.

The rearrangement joins TRBV11-3 to TRBJ1-3; D remains unclear. Trimming pared 1 base from V and 0 bases from J, leaving 13 bases between. The CDR3 totals 17 residues. The V gene's germline CDR1 is SGHNT and CDR2 YENEEA. The CDR3 spells CASSLACRSYSGNTIYF. CDR3 DNA sequence: TGTGCCAGCAGCTTAGCCTGCAGGTCGTACTCTGGAAACACCATATATTTT.

Only a few counts were recorded for this clone. The V gene is TRBV19, the J gene TRBJ2-7; the match to TRBD2 covers 13 bases. CDR3 length: 17 residues. Trimming took 7 bases from V and 0 from J; bases not matched to a gene: 9. The V gene's germline CDR1 is LNHDA and CDR2 SQIVND (reference sequence). CDR3 coding DNA: TGTGCCAGTACCCAGACTAGCGGGAGGCTACACTCCTACGAGCAGTACTTC. Translation: CASTQTSGRLHSYEQYF.

The chain couples TRBV2 to TRBJ1-1; D ambiguous. The CDR3 consists of 12 residues. The germline V and J ends were trimmed by 8 bases and 1 base, with 8 bases remaining between them. The V gene's germline CDR1 is SNHLY and CDR2 FYNNEI. The CDR3 is CASLYRNTEAFF. DNA of the CDR3: TGTGCCAGCCTCTACAGGAACACTGAAGCTTTCTTT.

The chain carries TRBV2 and TRBJ2-3, with TRBD2 matching 7 bases. The CDR3 loop spans 16 amino acids. Trimming removed 0 bases from V and 4 bases from J; junction bases left unmatched: 7. In germline, CDR1 is SNHLY, CDR2 FYNNEI. CDR3 in amino acids: CASSEALAGVSDTQYF. CDR3 bases: TGTGCCAGCAGTGAAGCGCTTGCGGGAGTCTCAGATACGCAGTATTTT.

The CDR3: CAISDSGGSNEQFF. The CDR3 nucleotides read TGTGCCATCAGTGATTCGGGAGGCTCGAATGAGCAGTTCTTC. The chain combines TRBV10-3 with TRBJ2-1; 7 nucleotides agree with TRBD2. The junction had 6 bases not matched to a gene; V was cut back by 3 bases and J by 7 bases. The CDR3 is 14 amino acids. Germline CDR1 is ENHRY and CDR2 is SYGVKD.

V gene TRBV9 combines with J gene TRBJ2-3, with 9 bases matching TRBD2. The CDR3 contains 18 residues. CDR1 and CDR2 from the germline V gene are SGDLS and YYNGEE. With V trimmed by 3 bases and J by 6 bases, 17 bases remained unmatched. CDR3 in amino acids: CASSERGIAGVVVDTQYF. The CDR3 DNA reads as TGTGCCAGCAGCGAGAGGGGAATAGCGGGAGTTGTAGTGGATACGCAGTATTTT.

The V gene is TRBV30, the J gene TRBJ1-6, with D possibly matching TRBD1 (5 bases). V was cut by 0 bases and J by 8 bases, with 8 bases left in between. This CDR3 has 13 residues. In germline, CDR1 is GTSNPN, CDR2 SVGIG (reference sequence). The chain's CDR3 is CAWSVGEDSPLHF. The CDR3 region has the DNA TGTGCCTGGAGTGTGGGGGAGGATTCACCCCTCCACTTT.

This rearrangement joins TRBV2 to TRBJ2-7, with 7 bases identical to TRBD1. CDR3 length: 14 amino acids. With V trimmed by 8 bases and J by 6 bases, 13 bases remained unmatched. Germline values: CDR1 SNHLY, CDR2 FYNNEI. In DNA form, the CDR3 reads TGTGCCAGCGAAATCGGGACAGCCCGGGGCGAGCAGTACTTC. It translates to CASEIGTARGEQYF.

V usage is TRBV28 and J usage is TRBJ1-2; a possible D gene is TRBD1 (6 bases). The CDR3 consists of 19 residues. With 4 bases removed from V and 1 base from J, the gap between germline ends came to 25 bases. Germline V gene sequence: CDR1 MDHEN, CDR2 SYDVKM. The CDR3 loop reads CASSWMGLSGGLNNYGYTF. CDR3 sequence (DNA): TGTGCCAGCAGTTGGATGGGTCTTTCGGGGGGGCTAAATAACTATGGCTACACCTTC.

This clone was observed a single time. The chain links TRBV2 to TRBJ2-7, with 9 bases aligning to TRBD2. This CDR3 comprises 17 residues. The V segment lost 7 bases and the J segment 0 bases; nucleotides outside the gene matches: 13. Per germline, CDR1 SNHLY and CDR2 FYNNEI. The CDR3 sequence is CASTGLAGISSSYEQYF. In DNA form, the CDR3 reads TGTGCCAGCACGGGCCTAGCGGGAATATCTAGCTCCTACGAGCAGTACTTC.

The chain combines TRBV11-3 with TRBJ2-7; 12 bases align to TRBD1. Germline CDR1 is SGHNT and CDR2 is YENEEA. V lost 0 bases and J lost 3; bases outside the gene matches: 6. The CDR3 is made up of 17 amino acids. The CDR3 is CASSLEGGDRGHYEQYF. In DNA, the CDR3 is TGTGCCAGCAGCTTAGAAGGTGGGGACAGGGGGCACTACGAGCAGTACTTC.

This chain uses TRBV5-1 with TRBJ2-5; a weak D match, TRBD2 (6 bases). V lost 2 bases to trimming and J lost 2 bases, with 16 bases between them. Germline loops: CDR1 SGHRS, CDR2 YFSETQ. There are 16 residues in the CDR3. The CDR3 DNA reads as TGCGCCAGCAGCTTTTCCACCGGGACTTCACAAGAGACCCAGTACTTC. Protein sequence: CASSFSTGTSQETQYF.

The J gene is TRBJ1-2, the V gene TRBV19; D gene uncertain. The CDR3 loop spans 14 amino acids. V dropped 6 bases and J dropped 8 bases, with 19 bases sitting between them. Germline CDR1 is LNHDA and CDR2 is SQIVND (reference sequence). The CDR3 spells CASSPRESGRGYTF. Written as DNA, the CDR3 is TGTGCCAGTAGCCCCCGAGAGTCCGGGAGGGGCTACACCTTC.